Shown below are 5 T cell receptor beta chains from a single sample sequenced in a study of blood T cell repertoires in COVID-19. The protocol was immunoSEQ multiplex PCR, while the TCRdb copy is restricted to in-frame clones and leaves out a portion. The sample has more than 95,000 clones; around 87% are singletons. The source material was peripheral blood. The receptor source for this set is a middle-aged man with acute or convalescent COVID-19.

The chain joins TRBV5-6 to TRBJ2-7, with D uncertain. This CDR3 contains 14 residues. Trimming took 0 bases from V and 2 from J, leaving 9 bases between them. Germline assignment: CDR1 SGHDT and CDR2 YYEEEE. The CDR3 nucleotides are TGTGCCAGCAGCTTGGGCCAGAACCCCTACGAGCAGTACTTC. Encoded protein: CASSLGQNPYEQYF. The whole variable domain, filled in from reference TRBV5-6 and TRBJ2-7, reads DAGVTQSPTHLIKTRGQQVTLRCSPKSGHDTVSWYQQALGQGPQFIFQYYEEEERQRGNFPDRFSGHQFPNYSSELNVNALLLGDSALYLCASSLGQNPYEQYFGPGTRLTVT.

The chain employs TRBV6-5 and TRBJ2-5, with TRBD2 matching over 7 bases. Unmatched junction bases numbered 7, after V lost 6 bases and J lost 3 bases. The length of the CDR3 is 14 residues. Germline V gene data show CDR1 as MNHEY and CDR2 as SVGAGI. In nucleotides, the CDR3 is TGTGCCAGCAGCCAAGGGAGGGCCAAAGAGACCCAGTACTTC. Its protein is CASSQGRAKETQYF.

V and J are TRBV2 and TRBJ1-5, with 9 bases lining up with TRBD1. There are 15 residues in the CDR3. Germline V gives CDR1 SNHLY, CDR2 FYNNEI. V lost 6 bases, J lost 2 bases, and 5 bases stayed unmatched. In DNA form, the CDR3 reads TGTGCCAGCAGGGCGGACAGGGGTGGCAATCAGCCCCAGCATTTT. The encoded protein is CASRADRGGNQPQHF.

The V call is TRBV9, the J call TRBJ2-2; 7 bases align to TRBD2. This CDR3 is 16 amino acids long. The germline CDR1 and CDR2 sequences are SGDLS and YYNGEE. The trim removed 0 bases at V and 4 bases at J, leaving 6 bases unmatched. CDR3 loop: CASSVAASGITGELFF. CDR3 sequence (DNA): TGTGCCAGCAGCGTAGCGGCTAGCGGAATCACCGGGGAGCTGTTTTTT.

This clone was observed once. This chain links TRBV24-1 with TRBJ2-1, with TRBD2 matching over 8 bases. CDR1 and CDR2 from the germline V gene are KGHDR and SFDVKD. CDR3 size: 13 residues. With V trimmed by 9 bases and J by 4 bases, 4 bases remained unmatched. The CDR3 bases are TGTGCCACCGCCGGGGGGGCTTACAATGAGCAGTTCTTC. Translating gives CATAGGAYNEQFF.